Listed below are T cell receptor beta chains from one sample, sequenced in a study of radiation and T cells in renal cell carcinoma. Assay: immunoSEQ multiplex PCR; the TCRdb copy retains only in-frame clones and omits some. The repertoire holds roughly 150,000 clones, with about 91% as singletons. Material: blood, obtained from a patient whose treatment included radiotherapy and nephrectomy. The receptor set was obtained from a woman aged 45-65 years with renal cell carcinoma. Each CDR3 is given with its conserved first and last residue. The D gene is left open where the match is weak. Clone size appears in some rows only: once, few, many, or a class for an expanded clone.

clone size	D gene	J gene	V gene	CDR3 length	CDR3 protein
-	-	TRBJ2-7	TRBV7-2	13	CASTRQSSYEQYF
-	TRBD1	TRBJ2-7	TRBV19	14	CASSRTGTGYEQYF
once	-	TRBJ2-1	TRBV13	14	CASSLGSGMNEQFF
-	-	TRBJ1-2	TRBV2	15	CASNLEGGPGRGYTF
-	-	TRBJ2-2	TRBV6-4	13	CASSQTTTGELFF
-	-	TRBJ2-6	TRBV2	13	CASRTGGANVLTF
few	-	TRBJ1-1	TRBV29-1	12	CSVRRMNTEAFF
few	TRBD1	TRBJ2-7	TRBV13	17	CASSLGGFRQGSYEQYF
-	-	TRBJ1-1	TRBV7-2	13	CASSLGWQTEAFF
-	TRBD1	TRBJ2-7	TRBV13	15	CASSLGGQGHYEQYF
-	-	TRBJ1-2	TRBV9	14	CASSARPGEGDYTF
-	TRBD1	TRBJ2-7	TRBV30	13	CAWRDRSSYEQYF
once	TRBD2	TRBJ2-3	TRBV11-1	15	CASRRGGTSTDTQYF
-	TRBD1	TRBJ2-2	TRBV19	15	CASIQQGESTGELFF
-	-	TRBJ2-6	TRBV2	15	CASSEFLAGANVLTF
few	-	TRBJ1-2	TRBV6-5	14	CASSYGRGSDGYTF
-	TRBD2	TRBJ2-5	TRBV7-7	13	CASSQSGAKTQYF
-	-	TRBJ2-7	TRBV6-4	12	CASSEVSYEQYF
-	-	TRBJ1-1	TRBV7-2	12	CASSLMNTEAFF